Reported below is one T cell receptor beta chain. Antigen specificity is unknown. These data belong to a study of beta chain features in type 1 diabetes. Study information: Over all samples combined, 107,917,701 sorted cells were examined. Study results and caveats: Sequencing used cDNA, and cells with high TCR expression could therefore be over-represented. Reduced insertions and increased deletions marked VDJ junctions in type 1 diabetes patients.

The authors reverse transcribed all of the isolated RNA, so sequencing captured expressed TCRB transcripts. TCRdb keeps only in-frame clones here, not all; method: immunoSEQ multiplex PCR. The table has approximately 110,000 clones, approximately 39% seen once. The CDR3 length is 13 residues. Trimming removed 1 base at V and 5 bases at J, with 6 bases between. The germline V gene has CDR1 LNHDA and CDR2 SQIVND (reference sequence). The chain couples TRBV19 to TRBJ2-1, with D unclear. The sequence was collected from a young woman in good health. The sample taken for sequencing was stem cell memory CD4+ T cells from blood. CDR3 sequence: CASSIARNNEQFF. In DNA form, the CDR3 reads TGTGCCAGTAGTATAGCCAGGAACAATGAGCAGTTCTTC.